Below are 18 T cell receptor beta chains sequenced from a single sample in a study of blood T cell repertoires in COVID-19. The data were produced by immunoSEQ multiplex PCR, yet TCRdb's version contains in-frame clones alone and is incomplete. The data contain approximately 50,000 clones, 85% to 90% of them seen just once; the ten biggest clones take up roughly 10%. The sequenced sample was peripheral blood. The receptors come from a human donor in a cohort sampled during active COVID-19.

The chain combines TRBV28 with TRBJ1-1; TRBD1 might be the D (6 bases). The V end was cut by 3 bases, the J end by 11 bases, with 13 bases between. This CDR3 comprises 12 residues. Germline CDR1 is MDHEN and CDR2 is SYDVKM. DNA for the CDR3: TGTGCCAGCAGTTTTGACAGGTTGGGGGCTTTCTTT. Its protein product is CASSFDRLGAFF.

This chain joins TRBV7-8 and TRBJ1-1; possibly TRBD1 for D (5 bases). Germline CDR1 is SGHVS and CDR2 is FQNEAQ. The CDR3 contains 17 residues. Trimming took off 3 bases at V and 10 bases at J, with 27 bases between the two ends. CDR3 loop: CASSFSRIWGGSVTAFF. The DNA for the CDR3 is TGTGCCAGCAGCTTTAGCCGAATATGGGGGGGATCCGTGACAGCTTTCTTT.

The chain joins TRBV9 to TRBJ2-3; the match to TRBD2 covers 8 bases. CDR3 length: 15 residues. In germline, CDR1 is SGDLS, CDR2 YYNGEE. J lost 2 bases, V lost 0 bases, and 2 bases had no gene match. CDR3 amino acids: CASSVAGGNTDTQYF. The DNA for the CDR3 is TGTGCCAGCAGCGTAGCGGGAGGGAACACAGATACGCAGTATTTT.

The chain links TRBV6-5 to TRBJ2-2, with D maybe TRBD1 (6 bases). The germline CDR1 and CDR2 sequences are MNHEY and SVGAGI. The CDR3 has 13 amino acids. The V and J ends lost 7 bases and 1 base respectively, with 7 bases between them. The CDR3 sequence is CASKTGNTGELFF. In DNA, the CDR3 is TGTGCCAGCAAGACAGGGAACACCGGGGAGCTGTTTTTT.

This clone was recorded only once. The chain carries TRBV30 and TRBJ1-1, with D possibly matching TRBD1 (5 bases). Looked up from germline, CDR1 is GTSNPN and CDR2 is SVGIG (reference sequence). The CDR3 is 13 residues long. The germline V and J ends were trimmed by 8 bases and 4 bases, with 17 bases remaining between them. The CDR3 bases are TGTGCCGGGGGACTCTTGGGGAGCACTGAAGCTTTCTTT. As protein: CAGGLLGSTEAFF.

The chain couples TRBV19 to TRBJ2-7; D may be TRBD2 (6 bases). V lost 5 bases to trimming and J lost 3 bases, with 11 bases between them. The CDR3 consists of 13 residues. CDR1 and CDR2 (germline): LNHDA, SQIVND (reference sequence). The CDR3 DNA is TGTGCCAGTAGTCGGACGGAGGGCTACGAGCAGTACTTC. It encodes CASSRTEGYEQYF.

The genes are TRBV4-1 and TRBJ2-1, with TRBD2 matching 8 bases. V lost 3 bases, J lost 8 bases, and 18 bases stayed unmatched. The length of the CDR3 is 18 residues. Per germline, CDR1 MGHRA and CDR2 YSYEKL. CDR3 sequence reads: CASSHLPWTSPTEDEQFF. The CDR3 DNA reads as TGCGCCAGCAGCCACCTCCCCTGGACTAGCCCGACGGAGGATGAGCAGTTCTTC.

In its sample, this clone was seen once. The chain carries TRBV9 and TRBJ2-2; 8 nucleotides align to TRBD1. This CDR3 has 15 residues. V shed 3 bases and J 5 bases; nucleotides not matched to a gene: 6. The germline CDR1 and CDR2 sequences are SGDLS and YYNGEE. Written as DNA, the CDR3 is TGTGCCAGCAGCGCGACAGGGGTTGGGACCGGGGAGCTGTTTTTT. This sequence encodes CASSATGVGTGELFF. Full variable domain (missing parts from reference TRBV9 and TRBJ2-2): DSGVTQTPKHLITATGQRVTLRCSPRSGDLSVYWYQQSLDQGLQFLIQYYNGEERAKGNILERFSAQQFPDLHSELNLSSLELGDSALYFCASSATGVGTGELFFGEGSRLTVL.

This clone was seen only once. The gene calls are TRBV19 and TRBJ2-3; 9 bases fit TRBD1. The CDR3 sequence is 13 residues long. Per the germline V gene, CDR1 is LNHDA and CDR2 is SQIVND (reference sequence). CDR3 amino acids: CAAGTGLTDTQYF. In DNA form, the CDR3 reads TGTGCGGCCGGGACAGGGCTCACAGATACGCAGTATTTT.

The rearrangement links TRBV5-1 to TRBJ1-1; TRBD1 matches at 7 bases. The germline CDR1 and CDR2 sequences are SGHRS and YFSETQ. The CDR3 contains 16 residues. The junction had 10 bases not matched to a gene; V was cut back by 4 bases and J by 1 base. The CDR3 nucleotides are TGCGCCAGCAGCGTCCGGGACAGCGTCACGAACACTGAAGCTTTCTTT. Translating it yields CASSVRDSVTNTEAFF.

This clone has only a few counts. The chain joins TRBV23-1 to TRBJ1-6, with 10 nucleotides matching TRBD1. TRBV23-1 is noted as an ORF with a role that remains uncertain. The V gene end was trimmed by 5 bases and the J gene end by 10 bases; junction bases not matched to a gene: 5. The CDR3 contains 14 residues. CDR3: CASSTGQGDSPLHF. The CDR3 DNA sequence: TGCGCCAGCAGTACCGGACAGGGGGACTCACCCCTCCACTTT.

The gene calls are TRBV5-1 and TRBJ2-7; 12 bases map to TRBD2. CDR3 length: 15 amino acids. V trimming: 0 bases; J trimming: 5 bases; junction bases outside the gene matches: 3. CDR1 is SGHRS and CDR2 is YFSETQ in the germline V gene. CDR3 sequence: CASSLGLAGVNEQYF. The CDR3 nucleotides are TGCGCCAGCAGCTTGGGACTAGCGGGAGTTAACGAGCAGTACTTC.

The genes are TRBV19 and TRBJ2-7; 10 bases map to TRBD1. Unmatched junction bases numbered 6, after V lost 5 bases and J lost 2 bases. Germline V gene sequence: CDR1 LNHDA, CDR2 SQIVND (reference sequence). This CDR3 has 15 amino acids. The CDR3 region is CASSATGTGAYEQYF. The DNA of the CDR3 is TGTGCCAGTAGTGCCACCGGGACAGGGGCCTACGAGCAGTACTTC.

The chain uses TRBV30 and TRBJ2-1, with 13 bases lining up with TRBD2. With V trimmed by 2 bases and J by 5 bases, 3 bases remained unmatched. CDR1 and CDR2 from the germline V gene are GTSNPN and SVGIG (reference sequence). CDR3 length: 15 residues. For the CDR3, the DNA is TGTGCCTGGAGTCTCGGACTAGCGGGAGACAATGAGCAGTTCTTC. It yields the protein CAWSLGLAGDNEQFF.

By share, this clone ranks as medium-sized. The chain employs TRBV7-9 and TRBJ2-7; D may be TRBD1 (6 bases). This CDR3 comprises 18 residues. Germline CDR1 SEHNR, CDR2 FQNEAQ (reference sequence). Deletions cut 5 bases from V and 6 bases from J, with 29 bases between. For the CDR3, the DNA is TGTGCCAGCAGCCCTCCTTTAAAGGTGGGGCCTCAGGGGAGCGAGCAGTACTTC. It is translated as CASSPPLKVGPQGSEQYF. Together with reference TRBV7-9 and TRBJ2-7, the CDR3 gives the full variable domain: DTGVSQNPRHKITKRGQNVTFRCDPISEHNRLYWYRQTLGQGPEFLTYFQNEAQLEKSRLLSDRFSAERPKGSFSTLEIQRTEQGDSAMYLCASSPPLKVGPQGSEQYFGPGTRLTVT.

The V gene is TRBV20-1, the J gene TRBJ2-1; D may be TRBD2 (5 bases). The length of the CDR3 is 11 residues. Germline CDR1 and CDR2: DFQATT and SNEGSKA (reference sequence). Trimming left V 6 bases short and J 10 bases short, with 13 bases between. CDR3 in amino acids: CSASGSSEQFF. The CDR3, as DNA: TGCAGTGCGTCGGGGAGCAGCGAGCAGTTCTTC.

The chain employs TRBV10-3 and TRBJ2-7; 10 nucleotides line up with TRBD1. This CDR3 has 15 amino acids. Germline V gene data show CDR1 as ENHRY and CDR2 as SYGVKD. With V trimmed by 4 bases and J by 3 bases, 6 bases remained unmatched. The DNA for the CDR3 is TGTGCCATCAGTGCGTTCGGGACAGGGGACTACGAGCAGTACTTC. It specifies CAISAFGTGDYEQYF.

The chain employs TRBV6-5 and TRBJ2-5; 7 bases map to TRBD2. Germline CDR1 is MNHEY and CDR2 is SVGAGI. The CDR3 is 13 amino acids. Trimming took 8 bases from V and 10 from J; bases not matched to a gene: 13. CDR3 DNA: TGTGCCAGCTCTCATGGAGCGGGATACGTCCAGTACTTC. Its protein product is CASSHGAGYVQYF.